The next 6 T cell receptor beta chains were all read from a single sample in a study of regulatory T cells in long-lasting Graves disease. Arm-PCR of CDR3 regions with iRepertoire HTBI primers generated TCR beta libraries. Via MiXCR, TCRdb re-called the multiplex PCR reads, giving one row per CDR3 protein. This repertoire shows 380,000 or so distinct CDR3 sequences, around 16% found once; its top ten account for roughly a fifth. This sample's time point: newly diagnosed GD, antithyroid drugs for less than 3 months. TCR sequences were obtained from RNA taken from PBMCs. The sample was also linked to a second study, of T cells in Graves' hyperthyroidism and ophthalmopathy.

Source: peripheral blood mononuclear cells (PBMCs), taken at new diagnosis, from a patient treated with antithyroid drugs. These receptors were obtained from a woman between 18 and 30 years old with Graves disease.

V usage is TRBV4-1 and J usage is TRBJ2-2; 8 bases map to TRBD2. This CDR3 is built from 15 residues. Looked up from germline, CDR1 is MGHRA and CDR2 is YSYEKL. J lost 9 bases, V lost 4 bases, and 10 bases had no gene match. The CDR3 protein is CASSRGLGGVWELFF. Here the CDR3 DNA reads TGCGCCAGCAGCCGGGGACTAGGGGGAGTTTGGGAGCTGTTTTTT.

This clonotype was detected a few times. The chain carries TRBV12-3 or TRBV12-4 and TRBJ2-6, with 9 bases lining up with TRBD1. There are 15 residues in the CDR3. V shed 6 bases and J 4 bases; nucleotides not matched to a gene: 4. The CDR3 DNA sequence: TGTGCCAGCAGCGGGACAGGGATCGGGGCCAACGTCCTGACTTTC. It translates to CASSGTGIGANVLTF.

This clonotype has a count of ten or more. The J gene is TRBJ1-5, the V gene TRBV28, with 7 bases identical to TRBD1. Germline V CDR1 and CDR2: MDHEN, SYDVKM. The CDR3 is 15 amino acids. J gave up 1 base and V 5 bases, and 5 bases lay outside the gene matches. The CDR3 reads CASSLPGQSNQPQHF. The CDR3 DNA reads as TGTGCCAGCAGTCTCCCGGGACAGAGCAATCAGCCCCAGCATTTT.

On this clonotype: At one end the junction does not follow the germline gene, possibly because of a read error. This chain links TRBV5-1 with TRBJ2-5; TRBD2 matches at 7 bases. This CDR3 has 14 residues. Germline V gives CDR1 SGHRS, CDR2 YFSETQ. The CDR3 coding sequence is TGTGCCAGCAGCTTGGTGGCCGAGCGGGGAGCCCAGTACTTC. It specifies CASSLVAERGAQYF.

The genes are TRBV5-1 and TRBJ1-6; D unresolved. CDR1 SGHRS and CDR2 YFSETQ come from the germline V gene. There are 15 residues in the CDR3. V was clipped by 0 bases and J by 8 bases, with 12 bases between them. Here the CDR3 reads CASSLVSGVDSPLHF. The CDR3 DNA sequence: TGCGCCAGCAGCTTGGTCTCTGGGGTTGATTCACCCCTCCACTTT.

This clonotype was counted once. The V and J genes are TRBV28 and TRBJ2-1; TRBD1 agrees at 7 bases. V was pared by 5 bases and J by 4 bases, with 11 bases of the junction left unmatched. The CDR3 is 16 amino acids. Germline CDR1 MDHEN, CDR2 SYDVKM. The CDR3 protein is CASSPDRDRRYNEQFF. The DNA of the CDR3 is TGTGCCAGCAGTCCGGACCGGGACAGAAGATACAATGAGCAGTTCTTC. The full variable domain, completed using reference TRBV28 and TRBJ2-1, is DVKVTQSSRYLVKRTGEKVFLECVQDMDHENMFWYRQDPGLGLRLIYFSYDVKMKEKGDIPEGYSVSREKKERFSLILESASTNQTSMYLCASSPDRDRRYNEQFFGPGTRLTVL.